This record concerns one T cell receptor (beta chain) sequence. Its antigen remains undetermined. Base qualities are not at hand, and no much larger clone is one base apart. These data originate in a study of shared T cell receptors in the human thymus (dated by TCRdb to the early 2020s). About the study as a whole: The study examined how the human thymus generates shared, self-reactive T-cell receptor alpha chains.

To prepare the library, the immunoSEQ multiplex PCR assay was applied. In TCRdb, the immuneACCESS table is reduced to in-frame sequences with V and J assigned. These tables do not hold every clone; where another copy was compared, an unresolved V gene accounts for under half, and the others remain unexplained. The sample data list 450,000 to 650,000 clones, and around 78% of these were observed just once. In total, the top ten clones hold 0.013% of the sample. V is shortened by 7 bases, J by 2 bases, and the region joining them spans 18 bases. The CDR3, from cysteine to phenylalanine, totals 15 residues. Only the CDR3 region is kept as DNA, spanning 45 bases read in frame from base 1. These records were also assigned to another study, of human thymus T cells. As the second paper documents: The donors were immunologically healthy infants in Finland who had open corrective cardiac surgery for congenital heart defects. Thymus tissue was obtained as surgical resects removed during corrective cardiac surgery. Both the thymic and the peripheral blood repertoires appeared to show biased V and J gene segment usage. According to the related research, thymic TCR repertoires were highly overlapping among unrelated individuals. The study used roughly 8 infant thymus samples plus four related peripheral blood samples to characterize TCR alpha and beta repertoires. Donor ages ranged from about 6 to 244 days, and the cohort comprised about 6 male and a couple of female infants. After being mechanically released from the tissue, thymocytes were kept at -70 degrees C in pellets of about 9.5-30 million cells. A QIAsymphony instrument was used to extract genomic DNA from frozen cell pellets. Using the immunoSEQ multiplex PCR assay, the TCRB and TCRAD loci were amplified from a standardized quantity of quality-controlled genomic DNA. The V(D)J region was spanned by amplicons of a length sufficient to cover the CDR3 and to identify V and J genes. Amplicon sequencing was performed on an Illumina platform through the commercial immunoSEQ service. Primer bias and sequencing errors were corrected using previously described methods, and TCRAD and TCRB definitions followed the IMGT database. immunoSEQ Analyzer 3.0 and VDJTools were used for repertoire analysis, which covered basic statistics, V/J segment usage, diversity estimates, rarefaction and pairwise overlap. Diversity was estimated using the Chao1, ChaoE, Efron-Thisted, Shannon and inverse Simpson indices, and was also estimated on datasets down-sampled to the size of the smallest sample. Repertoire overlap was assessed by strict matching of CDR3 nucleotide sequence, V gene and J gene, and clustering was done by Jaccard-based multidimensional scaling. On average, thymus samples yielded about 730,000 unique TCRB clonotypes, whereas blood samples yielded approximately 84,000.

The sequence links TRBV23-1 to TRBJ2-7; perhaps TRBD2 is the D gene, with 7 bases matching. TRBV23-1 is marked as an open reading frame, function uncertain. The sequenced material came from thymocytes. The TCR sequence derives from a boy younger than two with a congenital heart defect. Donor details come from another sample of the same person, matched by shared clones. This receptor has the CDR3 CASTLVVGGPYEQYF. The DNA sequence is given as TGCGCCAGCACCCTAGTCGTCGGGGGGCCCTACGAGCAGTACTTC.